Listed here are 16 T cell receptor beta chains from one sample, sequenced in a study of cytomegalovirus exposure and HLA in healthy donors. The table came from immunoSEQ multiplex PCR; TCRdb's copy has only in-frame clones and leaves some out. The sample has roughly 300,000 clones, 86% seen once. The sequenced material came from PBMCs. Receptors were obtained from a woman aged 18-29 years in good health and CMV-seronegative.

The rearrangement joins TRBV15 to TRBJ2-5; D gene unclear. This CDR3 has 14 amino acids. CDR1 is LNHNV, CDR2 YYDKDF, per germline (reference sequence). V shed 3 bases and J shed 1 base, with 9 bases lying between them. CDR3 loop: CATSRTPAQETQYF. The DNA for the CDR3 is TGTGCCACCAGCAGGACACCGGCCCAAGAGACCCAGTACTTC.

The J gene is TRBJ2-7, the V gene TRBV29-1, with a weak D call TRBD2 (5 bases). The V and J ends lost 4 bases and 2 bases respectively, with 15 bases between them. Germline values: CDR1 SQVTM, CDR2 ANQGSEA. The CDR3 is 14 residues long. The CDR3 DNA reads TGCAGCGTTGGGGGAGACGGAATACCCTACGAGCAGTACTTC. It specifies CSVGGDGIPYEQYF.

V usage is TRBV28 and J usage is TRBJ2-3; 9 bases match TRBD2. Germline values: CDR1 MDHEN, CDR2 SYDVKM. The junction had 16 bases not matched to a gene; V was cut back by 8 bases and J by 7 bases. The CDR3 extends over 16 amino acids. CDR3 in DNA: TGTGCCAGCCGAGGTAAGGTGCGGGAGGGCCTATATACGCAGTATTTT. Translated: CASRGKVREGLYTQYF.

A word on this clone: This CDR3 is also generated by other DNA sequences in the sample. The V and J genes are TRBV5-6 and TRBJ2-3, with 9 bases that match TRBD2. CDR1 is SGHDT, CDR2 YYEEEE, per germline. The V gene end was trimmed by 0 bases and the J gene end by 1 base; junction bases not matched to a gene: 3. There are 16 residues in the CDR3. CDR3 region: CASSLALAGGTDTQYF. CDR3 coding DNA: TGTGCCAGCAGCTTGGCCTTAGCGGGAGGCACAGATACGCAGTATTTT.

The rearrangement uses TRBV27 and TRBJ2-3; TRBD1 aligns across 9 bases. Germline V gene data show CDR1 as MNHEY and CDR2 as SMNVEV (reference sequence). This CDR3 spans 13 amino acids. With V trimmed by 6 bases and J by 11 bases, 9 bases remained unmatched. The CDR3 is CASRLTQGAVQYF. CDR3 nucleotides: TGTGCCAGCAGGCTTACACAGGGGGCTGTGCAGTATTTT.

This sequence joins TRBV6-1 and TRBJ1-2; TRBD1 might be the D (5 bases). V gave up 5 bases and J gave up 0 bases, with 10 bases separating them. The germline gives CDR1 MNHNS, CDR2 SASEGT. CDR3 length: 14 residues. CDR3 in DNA: TGTGCCAGCAGTCCAAGGGGTTCTAACTATGGCTACACCTTC. This sequence encodes CASSPRGSNYGYTF.

The J gene is TRBJ2-5, the V gene TRBV6-6; TRBD1 matches at 7 bases. Germline assignment: CDR1 MNHNY and CDR2 SVGAGI (reference sequence). The CDR3 sequence is 12 residues long. The junction had 1 base not matched to a gene; V was cut back by 5 bases and J by 4 bases. The CDR3 protein is CASSTGVETQYF. The CDR3 DNA sequence: TGTGCCAGCAGTACAGGGGTAGAGACCCAGTACTTC.

The chain couples TRBV6-6 to TRBJ1-1, with 10 positions matching TRBD1. Germline assignment: CDR1 MNHNY and CDR2 SVGAGI (reference sequence). Trimming cost V 7 bases and J 2 bases; bases outside gene matches: 4. This CDR3 comprises 14 residues. Written as DNA, the CDR3 is TGTGCCAGCACCTGGGACAGGGGAAACACTGAAGCTTTCTTT. Protein product: CASTWDRGNTEAFF.

This chain uses TRBV7-2 with TRBJ1-1, with D maybe TRBD1 (5 bases). V dropped 5 bases and J dropped 6 bases, with 16 bases sitting between them. From germline, CDR1 is SGHTA and CDR2 FQGNSA. This CDR3 spans 14 amino acids. CDR3 residues: CASSPVGGRAEAFF. As DNA, the CDR3 is TGTGCCAGCAGCCCCGTGGGGGGAAGAGCTGAAGCTTTCTTT.

CDR3 sequence reads: CASSRDSRYGYTF. DNA of the CDR3: TGTGCCAGCAGCCGGGACAGTCGCTATGGCTACACCTTC. The rearrangement links TRBV13 to TRBJ1-2, with 7 bases aligning to TRBD1. Germline V CDR1 and CDR2: PRHDT, FYEKMQ (reference sequence). With V trimmed by 5 bases and J by 4 bases, 4 bases remained unmatched. This CDR3 is built from 13 residues.

This clone was counted only a few times. The chain couples TRBV5-1 to TRBJ2-3; 11 bases fit TRBD2. The CDR3 extends over 15 amino acids. The germline V gene has CDR1 SGHRS and CDR2 YFSETQ. V dropped 4 bases and J dropped 6; count of bases not matched to a gene: 7. CDR3 DNA: TGCGCCAGCAGCAGTAGCGGGAGGGCCAGGGATACGCAGTATTTT. Amino acid sequence: CASSSSGRARDTQYF.

This rearrangement joins TRBV5-8 to TRBJ1-3, with 7 bases identical to TRBD1. Trimming at V came to 4 bases and at J to 4 bases, leaving 5 bases not matched to a gene. The CDR3 extends over 14 amino acids. In germline, CDR1 is SGHTS, CDR2 YDEGEE. This chain's CDR3 is CASSGGQAGNTIYF. DNA of the CDR3: TGTGCCAGCAGCGGAGGACAGGCCGGAAACACCATATATTTT.

The chain is built from TRBV4-1 and TRBJ2-2; D is unresolved. This CDR3 spans 14 amino acids. The germline V gene has CDR1 MGHRA and CDR2 YSYEKL. V was pared by 4 bases and J by 2 bases, with 8 bases between. CDR3 protein: CASSRAGNTGELFF. The CDR3 bases are TGCGCCAGCAGCCGGGCCGGTAACACCGGGGAGCTGTTTTTT.

Concerning this clone itself: Other DNA sequences in the same sample also yield this CDR3. The J gene is TRBJ1-2, the V gene TRBV28, with 10 bases identical to TRBD1. Per germline, CDR1 MDHEN and CDR2 SYDVKM. The CDR3 has 14 amino acids. Germline trimming cut 4 bases from V and 3 bases from J; bases unmatched to any gene: 2. CDR3 coding DNA: TGTGCCAGCAGTTCTGGACAGGGGGACTATGGCTACACCTTC. Encoded protein: CASSSGQGDYGYTF.

This sequence joins TRBV9 and TRBJ1-2; tentatively, D is TRBD1 (6 bases). CDR3 length: 15 residues. The germline gives CDR1 SGDLS, CDR2 YYNGEE. The V end was cut by 0 bases, the J end by 7 bases, with 16 bases between. The CDR3: CASSVGGQGPGGYTF. CDR3 sequence (DNA): TGTGCCAGCAGCGTAGGGGGCCAGGGGCCAGGTGGCTACACCTTC. The whole variable domain, remainder taken from reference TRBV9 and TRBJ1-2, is DSGVTQTPKHLITATGQRVTLRCSPRSGDLSVYWYQQSLDQGLQFLIQYYNGEERAKGNILERFSAQQFPDLHSELNLSSLELGDSALYFCASSVGGQGPGGYTFGSGTRLTVV.

This clone has just one count. The chain has TRBV9 and TRBJ1-1; D unclear. The V end lost 0 bases, the J end lost 8 bases, and 8 bases lay between the germline ends. This CDR3 region has 12 residues. The germline CDR1 and CDR2 sequences are SGDLS and YYNGEE. CDR3 residues: CASSVEGREAFF. DNA for the CDR3: TGTGCCAGCAGCGTAGAAGGCAGGGAAGCTTTCTTT.